This TCR beta chain was obtained from a study of OX40 agonist ivuxolimab in advanced cancers. Overall study findings and caveats: At 0.1 to 3.0 mg/kg, CD4+ and CD8+ blood T cells expanded clonally by week 6. No antigen was identified for the clonally expanded peripheral T cells.

About this clone itself: No antigen is known for it.

Only in-frame clones appear in the TCRdb table, and some are missing; sequencing was by immunoSEQ multiplex PCR. Of about 64,000 clones listed, around 83% are singletons. V shed 4 bases and J shed 9 bases, with 11 bases lying between them. CDR3 length: 12 amino acids. Germline lookup yields CDR1 LNHDA and CDR2 SQIVND (reference sequence). The sample in question was CD4+ or CD8+ T cells sorted from blood, obtained in a trial of the OX40 agonist ivuxolimab. This chain joins TRBV19 and TRBJ2-3; D is perhaps TRBD1 (5 bases). This clonotype originated in an adult with an advanced solid tumor such as melanoma, head and neck, liver or kidney cancer. Here the CDR3 DNA reads TGTGCCAGTAGTACAGGGCTCAGCACGCAGTATTTT. This encodes CASSTGLSTQYF.